The clone carrying this T cell receptor beta chain came up a few times. One entry per CDR3 protein, called by TCRdb with MiXCR from the RT-PCR reads. This table has fewer than 800,000 distinct CDR3 sequences, about 14% appearing once. The CDR3 extends over 15 amino acids. Deletions cut 1 base from V and 5 bases from J, with 14 bases between. The V call is TRBV12-3 or TRBV12-4, the J call TRBJ1-1; no firm D call. The sequence was collected from a female donor in good health, serving as a healthy control. Material for sequencing was memory CD4+ T cells from blood. CDR3 sequence (DNA): TGTGCCAGCAGTTTAGGGGCTGTGGGAGGGACTGAAGCTTTCTTT. Encoded protein: CASSLGAVGGTEAFF.